These 17 T cell receptor beta chains came from one sample sequenced in a study of blood T cells in healthy people across ages. For the second PCR, which ran for about 7 to 11 cycles, a sample-barcoded 5' primer and a J-beta primer mix were used. TCRdb reprocessed the 5' RACE reads with MiXCR, giving one entry per CDR3 protein. The repertoire includes some 640,000 distinct CDR3 sequences, around 45% of them detected once, and around a third sits in the top ten. The sequenced sample was blood. Receptors were obtained from a woman in her fifties or sixties in good health.

This clonotype was recorded a few times. V gene TRBV6-2 or TRBV6-3 combines with J gene TRBJ1-2; perhaps TRBD1 as D (5 bases). The germline gives CDR1 MNHEY, CDR2 SVGEGT. V shed 8 bases and J shed 3 bases, with 19 bases lying between them. This CDR3 contains 15 residues. CDR3 amino acids: CASSPTETNYYGYTF. Written as DNA, the CDR3 is TGTGCCAGCTCCCCGACAGAAACGAACTACTATGGCTACACCTTC.

CDR3 region: CASILGTGTGNYGYTF. CDR3 in DNA: TGTGCCAGCATCCTTGGGACCGGGACAGGGAACTATGGCTACACCTTC. The chain joins TRBV28 to TRBJ1-2, with 9 nucleotides matching TRBD1. Germline assignment: CDR1 MDHEN and CDR2 SYDVKM. The ends lost 7 bases at V and 2 bases at J; junction bases unmatched: 11. This CDR3 comprises 16 residues.

The chain uses TRBV28 and TRBJ2-3, with 7 positions matching TRBD2. V was pared by 5 bases and J by 13 bases, with 9 bases of the junction left unmatched. CDR1 MDHEN and CDR2 SYDVKM come from the germline V gene. CDR3 size: 12 residues. DNA for the CDR3: TGTGCCAGCAGTCCTATTCGGGACTACAAGTATTTT. It is translated as CASSPIRDYKYF.

This sequence joins TRBV28 and TRBJ2-5; 7 bases map to TRBD2. The ends lost 2 bases at V and 11 bases at J; junction bases unmatched: 5. The CDR3 extends over 12 amino acids. Germline loops: CDR1 MDHEN, CDR2 SYDVKM. This CDR3 is CASSLAGAQQYF. As DNA, the CDR3 is TGTGCCAGCAGTTTAGCGGGAGCCCAGCAGTACTTC.

This clonotype has only a few counts. The CDR3 sequence is CSVARDGGEKLFF. In DNA form, the CDR3 reads TGCAGCGTTGCCCGGGATGGAGGGGAAAAACTGTTTTTT. V is TRBV29-1 and J is TRBJ1-4; the D is unclear. The CDR3 contains 13 residues. The V gene lost 4 bases and the J gene lost 8 bases, with 14 bases spanning the gap. Looked up from germline, CDR1 is SQVTM and CDR2 is ANQGSEA.

V is TRBV7-2 and J is TRBJ1-1; 8 bases line up with TRBD1. The length of the CDR3 is 14 residues. The germline gives CDR1 SGHTA, CDR2 FQGNSA. V lost 1 base and J lost 5; bases outside the gene matches: 3. The CDR3 coding sequence is TGTGCCAGCAGCTTAGTACAGGGGGGGACTGAAGCTTTCTTT. Protein sequence: CASSLVQGGTEAFF. The full variable domain, with the rest looked up from reference TRBV7-2 and TRBJ1-1, is GAGVSQSPSNKVTEKGKDVELRCDPISGHTALYWYRQSLGQGLEFLIYFQGNSAPDKSGLPSDRFSAERTGGSVSTLTIQRTQQEDSAVYLCASSLVQGGTEAFFGQGTRLTVV.

This clonotype was seen many times. The rearrangement uses TRBV5-1 and TRBJ2-7; tentatively, D is TRBD2 (6 bases). The CDR3 runs to 14 residues. V lost 6 bases and J 4 bases, leaving 17 bases between the germline ends. Germline V gives CDR1 SGHRS, CDR2 YFSETQ. The CDR3 loop is CASTREPGKYEQYF. The CDR3 region has the DNA TGCGCCAGCACCCGGGAGCCTGGAAAATACGAGCAGTACTTC.

This chain uses TRBV29-1 with TRBJ1-4, with unresolved D. Trimming removed 4 bases at V and 6 bases at J, with 15 bases between. There are 14 residues in the CDR3. From germline, CDR1 is SQVTM and CDR2 ANQGSEA. The CDR3 DNA sequence: TGCAGCGTTGCTTCGACGGCCTCAGATGAAAAACTGTTTTTT. This codes for CSVASTASDEKLFF.

V is TRBV11-1 and J is TRBJ2-5; D ambiguous. The CDR3 runs 16 residues. V was pared by 3 bases and J by 5 bases, with 19 bases between. CDR1 SGHAT and CDR2 FQDESV come from the germline V gene (reference sequence). The CDR3 bases are TGTGCCAGCAGCTTGAAATACCGCACCGGGTTCGAGACCCAGTACTTC. Amino acid sequence: CASSLKYRTGFETQYF.

The chain has TRBV11-3 and TRBJ2-1; perhaps TRBD1 as D (6 bases). V lost 2 bases, J lost 12 bases, and 17 bases lay in between. CDR1 is SGHNT and CDR2 is YENEEA in the germline V gene. This CDR3 has 14 residues. CDR3 nucleotide sequence: TGTGCCAGCAGCTTATCGGGTGGGACATCCCCGCAGTTCTTC. It translates to CASSLSGGTSPQFF. The variable domain in full, completed from reference TRBV11-3 and TRBJ2-1, reads EAGVVQSPRYKIIEKKQPVAFWCNPISGHNTLYWYLQNLGQGPELLIRYENEEAVDDSQLPKDRFSAERLKGVDSTLKIQPAELGDSAVYLCASSLSGGTSPQFFGPGTRLTVL.

This rearrangement joins TRBV14 to TRBJ1-2, with no clear D. V was trimmed by 1 base and J by 5 bases, leaving 8 bases between them. CDR3 length equals 13 residues. CDR1 is SGHDN, CDR2 FVKESK, per germline. This CDR3 reads CASSQGQVYGYTF. The CDR3 DNA reads TGTGCCAGCAGCCAAGGTCAAGTATATGGCTACACCTTC.

This rearrangement joins TRBV29-1 to TRBJ2-3, with 13 bases identical to TRBD2. Losses at the gene ends were 6 bases for V and 6 bases for J; bases not matched to a gene: 6. The CDR3 is made up of 14 amino acids. Germline values: CDR1 SQVTM, CDR2 ANQGSEA. The CDR3: CSVLLAGGRDTQYF. CDR3 sequence (DNA): TGCAGCGTGCTACTAGCGGGAGGGCGGGATACGCAGTATTTT.

CDR3 bases: TGTGCCAGCCAAGTCCGGGGACGATACGAGCAGTACTTC. Protein sequence: CASQVRGRYEQYF. The chain combines TRBV28 with TRBJ2-5; D tentatively fits TRBD1 or TRBD2 (5 bases each). Judging by the DNA end, TRBJ2-7 fits better; the J call may be wrong. Germline CDR1 is MDHEN and CDR2 is SYDVKM. The CDR3 consists of 13 residues.

This clonotype was detected only a few times. This chain links TRBV29-1 with TRBJ1-1, with D perhaps TRBD1 (5 bases). CDR3 size: 14 residues. The germline CDR1 and CDR2 sequences are SQVTM and ANQGSEA. The germline V and J ends were trimmed by 7 bases and 4 bases, with 19 bases remaining between them. The CDR3 protein is CSALAQGGITEAFF. The CDR3 nucleotides are TGCAGCGCCCTAGCCCAGGGAGGGATCACTGAAGCTTTCTTT.

This clonotype turned up a few times. J is TRBJ2-1 and V is TRBV20-1; 11 positions match TRBD2. Germline CDR1 DFQATT, CDR2 SNEGSKA (reference sequence). The CDR3 is 16 amino acids. J lost 3 bases, V lost 5 bases, and 9 bases had no gene match. The CDR3 DNA is TGCAGTGCTCCCCCGGCTAGCGGGAGGAACTACAATGAGCAGTTCTTC. Protein sequence: CSAPPASGRNYNEQFF.

The gene calls are TRBV3-1 and TRBJ2-7; D possibly matches TRBD1 or TRBD2 (6 bases each). The V and J ends lost 3 bases and 9 bases respectively, with 18 bases between them. CDR1 and CDR2 from the germline V gene are LGHDT and YNNKEL (reference sequence). This CDR3 comprises 14 residues. CDR3 sequence (DNA): TGTGCCAGCAGCCAGCGGGACATCGGCTTGGGGCAGTACTTC. Protein product: CASSQRDIGLGQYF.

The chain is built from TRBV12-3 or TRBV12-4 and TRBJ2-1; D is perhaps TRBD2 (7 bases). Trimming left V 4 bases short and J 3 bases short, with 16 bases between. The CDR3 contains 16 residues. The CDR3 DNA reads TGTGCCAGCAGTTGGGCGGCGGGGGCGATCTACAATGAGCAGTTCTTC. It yields the protein CASSWAAGAIYNEQFF.